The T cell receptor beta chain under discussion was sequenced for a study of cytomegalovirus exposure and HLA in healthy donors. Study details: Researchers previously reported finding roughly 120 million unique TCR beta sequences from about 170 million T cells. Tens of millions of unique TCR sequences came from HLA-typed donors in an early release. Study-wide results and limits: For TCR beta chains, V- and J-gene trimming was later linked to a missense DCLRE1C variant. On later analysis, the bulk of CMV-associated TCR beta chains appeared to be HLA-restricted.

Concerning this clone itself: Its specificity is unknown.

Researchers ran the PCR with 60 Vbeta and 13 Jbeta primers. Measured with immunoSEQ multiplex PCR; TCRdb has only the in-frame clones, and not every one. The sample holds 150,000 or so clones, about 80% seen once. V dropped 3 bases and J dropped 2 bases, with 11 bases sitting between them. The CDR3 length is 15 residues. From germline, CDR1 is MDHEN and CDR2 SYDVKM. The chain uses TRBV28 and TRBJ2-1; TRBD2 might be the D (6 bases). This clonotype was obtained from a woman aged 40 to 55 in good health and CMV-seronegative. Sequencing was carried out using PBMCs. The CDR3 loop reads CASSLRSGTYNEQFF. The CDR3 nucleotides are TGTGCCAGCAGTTTGCGTAGCGGAACCTACAATGAGCAGTTCTTC.